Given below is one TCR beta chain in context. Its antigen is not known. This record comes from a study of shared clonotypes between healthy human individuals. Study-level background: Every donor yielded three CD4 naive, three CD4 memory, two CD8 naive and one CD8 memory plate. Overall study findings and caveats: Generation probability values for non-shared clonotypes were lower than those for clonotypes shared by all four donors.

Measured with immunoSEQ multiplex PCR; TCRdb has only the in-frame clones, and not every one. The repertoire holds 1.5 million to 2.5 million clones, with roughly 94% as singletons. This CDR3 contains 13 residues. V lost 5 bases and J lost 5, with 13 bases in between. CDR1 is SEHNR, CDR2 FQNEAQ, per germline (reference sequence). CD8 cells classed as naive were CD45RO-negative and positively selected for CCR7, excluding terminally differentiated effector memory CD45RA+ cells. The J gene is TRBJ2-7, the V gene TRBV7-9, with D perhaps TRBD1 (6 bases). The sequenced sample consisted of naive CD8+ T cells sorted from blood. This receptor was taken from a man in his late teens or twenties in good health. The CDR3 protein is CASSPQGRNEQYF. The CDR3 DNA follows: TGTGCCAGCAGCCCTCAGGGGCGCAACGAGCAGTACTTC.